What follows are 22 T cell receptor beta chains derived from one specimen sequenced in a study of PD-L1 blockade in urothelial cancer. Assay used: immunoSEQ multiplex PCR; TCRdb lists only in-frame clones, some missing. Here the sample spans 57,000 or so clones, roughly four fifths being singletons. This specimen was PBMCs, taken around atezolizumab (anti-PD-L1) treatment. The receptors were gathered from a man aged 70 or older with urothelial cancer.

J is TRBJ2-1 and V is TRBV6-5; 9 nucleotides match TRBD2. The V gene end was trimmed by 3 bases and the J gene end by 2 bases; junction bases not matched to a gene: 2. This CDR3 has 15 amino acids. From germline, CDR1 is MNHEY and CDR2 SVGAGI. Written as DNA, the CDR3 is TGTGCCAGCAGTTATAGCGGGAGCACCTACAATGAGCAGTTCTTC. It is translated as CASSYSGSTYNEQFF.

This clone was counted once. V and J are TRBV19 and TRBJ1-5, with D perhaps TRBD1 (5 bases). The CDR3 has 16 amino acids. Deletions cut 4 bases from V and 5 bases from J, with 18 bases between. Germline V gene data show CDR1 as LNHDA and CDR2 as SQIVND (reference sequence). The CDR3 spells CASSSSRRGGDQPQHF. The CDR3 DNA follows: TGTGCCAGTAGTAGCAGTCGACGGGGAGGGGATCAGCCCCAGCATTTT.

The rearrangement uses TRBV7-9 and TRBJ2-7, with 7 nucleotides matching TRBD1. V shed 4 bases and J 2 bases; nucleotides not matched to a gene: 8. The CDR3 has 15 residues. Germline assignment: CDR1 SEHNR and CDR2 FQNEAQ (reference sequence). The CDR3 DNA follows: TGTGCCAGCAGCTCATCCGGGACAGTAACCTACGAGCAGTACTTC. Its protein is CASSSSGTVTYEQYF.

V is TRBV20-1 and J is TRBJ2-3; D is perhaps TRBD2 (5 bases). CDR3 length equals 11 residues. Trimming stripped 5 bases from V and 4 bases from J, with 7 bases between. The germline V gene has CDR1 DFQATT and CDR2 SNEGSKA (reference sequence). The DNA of the CDR3 is TGCAGTGCTGGGCGGGCAGATACGCAGTATTTT. This translates into CSAGRADTQYF.

This clone was seen more than once but under ten times. The chain joins TRBV6-5 to TRBJ2-1; 8 bases agree with TRBD1. V lost 2 bases and J lost 9; bases outside the gene matches: 6. Germline values: CDR1 MNHEY, CDR2 SVGAGI. There are 14 residues in the CDR3. For the CDR3, the DNA is TGTGCCAGCAGTTACGGGCAGGGGGCTGGTGAGCAGTTCTTC. Protein product: CASSYGQGAGEQFF.

This rearrangement joins TRBV11-2 to TRBJ2-1, with 11 bases aligning to TRBD2. The CDR3 has 16 amino acids. CDR1 and CDR2 from the germline V gene are SGHAT and FQNNGV. After removal of 5 bases from V and 8 bases from J, the junction contained 11 bases not matched to a gene. CDR3 sequence: CASSPSLAGGIDEQFF. The CDR3 bases are TGTGCCAGCAGCCCGAGTCTAGCGGGAGGAATCGATGAGCAGTTCTTC.

The J gene is TRBJ2-7, the V gene TRBV5-6; D gene ambiguous. Deletions cut 4 bases from V and 5 bases from J, with 16 bases between. This CDR3 is built from 14 residues. Germline V lookup: CDR1 SGHDT, CDR2 YYEEEE. This CDR3 is CASSPVAATDEQYF. In DNA form, the CDR3 reads TGTGCCAGCAGCCCGGTTGCCGCTACTGACGAGCAGTACTTC.

The CDR3 sequence: CASSSPPRRGLFHPLSGANVLTF. The CDR3, as DNA: TGTGCCAGCAGTTCCCCCCCTCGCAGGGGCTTGTTCCATCCCCTCTCTGGGGCCAACGTCCTGACTTTC. The chain recombines TRBV28 with TRBJ2-6, with a weak D call TRBD1 (6 bases). Germline V gene sequence: CDR1 MDHEN, CDR2 SYDVKM. V dropped 4 bases and J dropped 0 bases, with 31 bases sitting between them. The CDR3 has 23 residues.

The chain carries TRBV6-5 and TRBJ2-7, with D uncertain. Germline loops: CDR1 MNHEY, CDR2 SVGAGI. The CDR3 length is 11 residues. Trimming removed 8 bases from V and 1 base from J, with 6 bases in between. The CDR3: CASGRSYEQYF. The CDR3 DNA sequence: TGTGCCAGCGGCCGATCCTACGAGCAGTACTTC.

The chain is built from TRBV6-6 and TRBJ2-3; possibly TRBD2 for D (5 bases). Trimming pared 7 bases from V and 2 bases from J, leaving 10 bases between. The germline V gene encodes CDR1 MNHNY and CDR2 SVGAGI (reference sequence). The CDR3 has 13 residues. The CDR3 nucleotides read TGTGCCAGCACGCCGCGGGTCACAGATACGCAGTATTTT. It translates to CASTPRVTDTQYF.

The V and J genes are TRBV5-5 and TRBJ2-1, with 10 bases that match TRBD2. V shed 2 bases and J 6 bases; nucleotides not matched to a gene: 5. Germline CDR1 reads SGHKS; CDR2 reads YYEKEE (reference sequence). This CDR3 has 15 residues. CDR3 sequence reads: CASSFTGTSANEQFF. In nucleotides, the CDR3 is TGTGCCAGCAGCTTTACCGGGACTAGCGCCAATGAGCAGTTCTTC.

V and J are TRBV18 and TRBJ2-1, with 9 bases fitting TRBD2. CDR1 is KGHSH and CDR2 is LQKENI in the germline V gene. V dropped 6 bases and J dropped 11; count of bases not matched to a gene: 11. There are 14 residues in the CDR3. CDR3: CASSPGLAEDKQFF. As DNA, the CDR3 is TGTGCCAGCTCTCCGGGACTAGCAGAGGATAAGCAGTTCTTC.

The chain has TRBV18 and TRBJ2-5, with TRBD1 matching over 11 bases. This CDR3 comprises 16 residues. From germline, CDR1 is KGHSH and CDR2 LQKENI. Trimming at V came to 2 bases and at J to 3 bases, leaving 5 bases not matched to a gene. In DNA form, the CDR3 reads TGTGCCAGCTCACCAAACTGGGGACAGGGGGAAGAGACCCAGTACTTC. This sequence encodes CASSPNWGQGEETQYF.

The rearrangement links TRBV11-2 to TRBJ2-7; D call uncertain. The V end was cut by 1 base, the J end by 2 bases, with 9 bases between. This CDR3 has 14 amino acids. Germline-derived CDR1 and CDR2 are SGHAT and FQNNGV. Here the CDR3 DNA reads TGTGCCAGCAGCTTAGCAGGATTTCCCTACGAGCAGTACTTC. Translating it yields CASSLAGFPYEQYF.

The CDR3 reads CASNIRPYSGGISNTGELFF. CDR3 in DNA: TGTGCCAGCAATATCCGCCCCTATAGCGGCGGGATATCGAACACCGGGGAGCTGTTTTTT. The chain has TRBV28 and TRBJ2-2, with D tentatively TRBD2 (6 bases). CDR1 is MDHEN and CDR2 is SYDVKM in the germline V gene. This CDR3 region has 20 residues. V lost 7 bases and J lost 0, with 27 bases in between.

The rearrangement uses TRBV27 and TRBJ2-3; TRBD1 aligns across 9 bases. V dropped 4 bases and J dropped 1; count of bases not matched to a gene: 9. CDR1 is MNHEY, CDR2 SMNVEV, per germline (reference sequence). This CDR3 is 17 amino acids long. The DNA of the CDR3 is TGTGCCAGCAGTTACCGTCCGGGACAGGGTGGCACAGATACGCAGTATTTT. This sequence encodes CASSYRPGQGGTDTQYF.

The J gene is TRBJ1-5, the V gene TRBV11-1, with a possible D match to TRBD1 (6 bases). Trimming removed 5 bases from V and 6 bases from J, with 17 bases in between. The germline V gene has CDR1 SGHAT and CDR2 FQDESV (reference sequence). The length of the CDR3 is 15 residues. Here the CDR3 reads CASSPPEGEGQPQHF. CDR3 sequence (DNA): TGTGCCAGCAGCCCCCCGGAGGGGGAGGGTCAGCCCCAGCATTTT.

The chain couples TRBV5-1 to TRBJ2-1, with 9 positions matching TRBD2. Germline loops: CDR1 SGHRS, CDR2 YFSETQ. Trimming at V came to 4 bases and at J to 2 bases, leaving 4 bases not matched to a gene. This CDR3 has 15 residues. CDR3 DNA sequence: TGCGCCAGCAGCGGAGCGGGAGGCGCCTACAATGAGCAGTTCTTC. The encoded protein is CASSGAGGAYNEQFF.

The chain uses TRBV4-2 and TRBJ2-5; 12 bases are a match to TRBD2. Germline CDR1 LGHNA, CDR2 YNFKEQ. This CDR3 region has 15 residues. With 3 bases clipped from V and 9 bases from J, the junction kept 8 bases outside the gene matches. The CDR3 bases are TGTGCCAGCAGCCAGGGACTAGCGGGCCAAGGGGCCCAGTACTTC. It is translated as CASSQGLAGQGAQYF.

This chain connects TRBV10-3 to TRBJ2-6, with 8 nucleotides matching TRBD2. The CDR3 has 18 residues. Germline CDR1 reads ENHRY; CDR2 reads SYGVKD. Trimming at V came to 5 bases and at J to 3 bases, leaving 12 bases not matched to a gene. CDR3 nucleotides: TGTGCCATCAGTAAAGGGAGCGGGAGAAGACTTGGGGCCAACGTCCTGACTTTC. This encodes CAISKGSGRRLGANVLTF.

This chain links TRBV29-1 with TRBJ1-4; 7 bases match TRBD1. CDR3 length equals 13 residues. V lost 7 bases to trimming and J lost 7 bases; unmatched junction nucleotides: 9. The germline V gene encodes CDR1 SQVTM and CDR2 ANQGSEA. CDR3 in amino acids: CSAHGQGGEKLFF. The DNA for the CDR3 is TGCAGCGCTCACGGGCAGGGGGGTGAAAAACTGTTTTTT. Full variable domain (missing parts from reference TRBV29-1 and TRBJ1-4): SAVISQKPSRDICQRGTSLTIQCQVDSQVTMMFWYRQQPGQSLTLIATANQGSEATYESGFVIDKFPISRPNLTFSTLTVSNMSPEDSSIYLCSAHGQGGEKLFFGSGTQLSVL.

The CDR3: CASSPSLGNDEQFF. For the CDR3, the DNA is TGTGCCAGCAGCCCCTCTTTGGGCAACGATGAGCAGTTCTTC. This chain links TRBV7-9 with TRBJ2-1; D unclear. The CDR3 is 14 amino acids. Trimming pared 5 bases from V and 8 bases from J, leaving 16 bases between. Per germline, CDR1 SEHNR and CDR2 FQNEAQ (reference sequence).